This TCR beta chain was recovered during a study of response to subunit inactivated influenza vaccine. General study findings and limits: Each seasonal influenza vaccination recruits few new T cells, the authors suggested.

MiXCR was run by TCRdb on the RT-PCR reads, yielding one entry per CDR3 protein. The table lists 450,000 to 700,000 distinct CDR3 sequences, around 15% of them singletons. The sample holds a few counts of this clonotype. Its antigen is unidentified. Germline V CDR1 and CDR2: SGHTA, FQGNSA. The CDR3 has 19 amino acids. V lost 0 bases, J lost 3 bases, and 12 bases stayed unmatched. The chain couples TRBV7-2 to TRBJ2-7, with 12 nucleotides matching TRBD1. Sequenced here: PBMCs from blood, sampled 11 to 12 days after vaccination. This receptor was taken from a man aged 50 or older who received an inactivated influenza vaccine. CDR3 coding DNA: TGTGCCAGCAGCTTAGCCGGGACAGGGGGCAAAGGAAGACGCTACGAGCAGTACTTC. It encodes CASSLAGTGGKGRRYEQYF.